The 5 T cell receptor beta chains given below trace back to one sample, sequenced in a study of T cell responses to AZD1222 COVID-19 vaccine. Method: immunoSEQ multiplex PCR; TCRdb's copy keeps in-frame clones and lacks some. The data contain around 140,000 clones, over 85% of them seen just once; the ten biggest clones take up around 1.5%. This specimen was peripheral blood, taken on day 0 of AZD1222 vaccination. The receptors shown here come from an adult in good health.

This chain joins TRBV5-1 and TRBJ1-5; 8 nucleotides match TRBD1. The ends lost 4 bases at V and 6 bases at J; junction bases unmatched: 6. The CDR3 loop spans 14 amino acids. The V gene's germline CDR1 is SGHRS and CDR2 YFSETQ. CDR3 amino acids: CASSPGGSGQPQHF. Written as DNA, the CDR3 is TGCGCCAGCAGCCCAGGGGGCTCGGGTCAGCCCCAGCATTTT. Drawing the rest from reference TRBV5-1 and TRBJ1-5, the complete variable domain is KAGVTQTPRYLIKTRGQQVTLSCSPISGHRSVSWYQQTPGQGLQFLFEYFSETQRNKGNFPGRFSGRQFSNSRSEMNVSTLELGDSALYLCASSPGGSGQPQHFGDGTRLSIL.

This clone was picked up one time. This CDR3 is CASSEAEYTEAFF. Written as DNA, the CDR3 is TGTGCCAGCAGTGAAGCCGAATACACTGAAGCTTTCTTT. The V and J genes are TRBV2 and TRBJ1-1; D call uncertain. CDR3 length: 13 amino acids. Germline V gives CDR1 SNHLY, CDR2 FYNNEI. V was trimmed by 0 bases and J by 3 bases, leaving 5 bases between them. Based on the CDR3 plus reference TRBV2 and TRBJ1-1, the full variable domain is EPEVTQTPSHQVTQMGQEVILRCVPISNHLYFYWYRQILGQKVEFLVSFYNNEISEKSEIFDDQFSVERPDGSNFTLKIRSTKLEDSAMYFCASSEAEYTEAFFGQGTRLTVV.

This clone was seen only once. The chain combines TRBV27 with TRBJ2-1; D is perhaps TRBD1 (8 bases). Germline CDR1 and CDR2: MNHEY and SMNVEV (reference sequence). This CDR3 is 13 amino acids long. V was cut by 6 bases and J by 7 bases, with 13 bases left in between. The CDR3 nucleotides are TGTGCCAGCAGACCACAGGGGGGGAATGAGCAGTTCTTC. It codes for CASRPQGGNEQFF.

The J gene is TRBJ2-1, the V gene TRBV6-2 or TRBV6-3; D ambiguous. This CDR3 comprises 13 residues. The V end was cut by 5 bases, the J end by 5 bases, with 10 bases between. Germline loops: CDR1 MNHEY, CDR2 SVGEGT. In DNA, the CDR3 is TGTGCCAGCAGTGGGCGGTTCGACAATGAGCAGTTCTTC. This sequence encodes CASSGRFDNEQFF.

The chain uses TRBV27 and TRBJ2-2; the D call may be TRBD1 or TRBD2 (5 bases each). Germline loops: CDR1 MNHEY, CDR2 SMNVEV (reference sequence). Trimming took 3 bases from V and 6 from J, leaving 11 bases between them. This CDR3 is 14 amino acids long. The CDR3: CASSLRGAAGELFF. The DNA of the CDR3 is TGTGCCAGCAGTTTGAGAGGGGCCGCCGGGGAGCTGTTTTTT.